This T cell receptor (beta chain) was identified during a study of response to subunit inactivated influenza vaccine. Whole-study findings and limits: Authors proposed each seasonal influenza vaccination draws in few new T cells.

This clonotype was seen repeatedly, ten times or more. Its antigen is currently unknown. One entry per CDR3 protein results from TCRdb running MiXCR on the RT-PCR reads. Of under 850,000 distinct CDR3 sequences in the sample, 15% to 20% were seen once. CDR3 length equals 17 residues. Germline CDR1 reads SGDLS; CDR2 reads YYNGEE. V gave up 3 bases and J gave up 7 bases, with 23 bases separating them. The clonotype comes from a man in his forties or fifties who received an inactivated influenza vaccine. This rearrangement joins TRBV9 to TRBJ2-1; D might be TRBD2 (7 bases). The sequencing here drew on PBMCs from blood, taken 5 to 6 days after vaccination. CDR3 in DNA: TGTGCCAGCAGCGCCGCCTTCTGGGAGGGGGAGGTTAATGAGCAGTTCTTC. This sequence encodes CASSAAFWEGEVNEQFF.